Listed here are 9 T cell receptor beta chains from one sample, sequenced in a study of control samples from healthy donors and cancer patients. Assay: immunoSEQ multiplex PCR; the TCRdb copy retains only in-frame clones and omits some. The sample has 150,000 or so clones, 90% to 95% seen once; the top ten hold over 12%. Sequencing was carried out using PBMCs. The receptors were gathered from a man aged 55 to 69 with colorectal cancer.

This chain links TRBV29-1 with TRBJ2-5, with D maybe TRBD1 (5 bases). V gave up 0 bases and J gave up 0 bases, with 8 bases separating them. CDR3 size: 14 residues. CDR1 and CDR2 (germline): SQVTM, ANQGSEA. The CDR3 spells CSVEETGNQETQYF. The CDR3 coding sequence is TGCAGCGTTGAAGAAACAGGAAACCAAGAGACCCAGTACTTC.

The genes are TRBV9 and TRBJ2-3; the D is unclear. CDR1 is SGDLS, CDR2 YYNGEE, per germline. V was cut by 0 bases and J by 6 bases, with 14 bases left in between. This CDR3 contains 15 residues. The chain's CDR3 is CASSVVGRQGDTQYF. The CDR3 DNA follows: TGTGCCAGCAGCGTAGTCGGCAGGCAAGGGGATACGCAGTATTTT.

The chain has TRBV6-1 and TRBJ2-7; 7 bases are shared with TRBD1. V was clipped by 2 bases and J by 0 bases; unmatched bases: 4. The CDR3 runs 15 residues. CDR1 is MNHNS, CDR2 SASEGT, per germline. CDR3 in DNA: TGTGCCAGCAGTGAACGACAGGGAATCTCCTACGAGCAGTACTTC. It translates to CASSERQGISYEQYF.

The rearrangement links TRBV19 to TRBJ1-1, with D possibly being TRBD1 (5 bases). V dropped 6 bases and J dropped 1 base, with 9 bases sitting between them. Germline CDR1 is LNHDA and CDR2 is SQIVND (reference sequence). The CDR3 is made up of 13 amino acids. CDR3 in amino acids: CASSDDRNTEAFF. The CDR3 coding sequence is TGTGCCAGTAGCGACGACAGGAACACTGAAGCTTTCTTT.

The rearrangement uses TRBV7-2 and TRBJ2-3, with TRBD1 as a possible D gene (5 bases). The CDR3 length is 14 residues. Per the germline V gene, CDR1 is SGHTA and CDR2 is FQGNSA. The V end lost 6 bases, the J end lost 6 bases, and 16 bases lay between the germline ends. CDR3 amino acids: CASRTLSSGDTQYF. The CDR3 nucleotides read TGTGCCAGCAGGACATTGTCGTCAGGGGATACGCAGTATTTT.

CDR3: CASSGVGRDYASDTQYF. The CDR3 bases are TGTGCCAGCAGCGGAGTTGGCCGGGACTACGCATCAGATACGCAGTATTTT. The chain uses TRBV9 and TRBJ2-3; 7 nucleotides agree with TRBD2. CDR3 length: 17 amino acids. Germline CDR1 and CDR2: SGDLS and YYNGEE. V gave up 3 bases and J gave up 4 bases; unmatched junction bases: 14.

The V and J genes are TRBV7-2 and TRBJ1-4, with a tentative D call TRBD1 (5 bases). V was cut by 5 bases and J by 1 base, with 14 bases left in between. This CDR3 contains 16 residues. Germline lookup yields CDR1 SGHTA and CDR2 FQGNSA. This CDR3 reads CASSLGTALTNEKLFF. The CDR3 coding sequence is TGTGCCAGCAGCCTCGGGACCGCTCTAACTAATGAAAAACTGTTTTTT.

V and J are TRBV6-2 or TRBV6-3 and TRBJ2-7; possibly TRBD1 for D (6 bases). This CDR3 spans 15 amino acids. The ends were cut back, 6 bases at V and 1 base at J, with 16 bases in the middle. Germline CDR1 and CDR2: MNHEY and SVGEGT. For the CDR3, the DNA is TGTGCCAGCAGCGAATTGGGACATCTATCCTACGAGCAGTACTTC. Translation: CASSELGHLSYEQYF.

The V gene is TRBV6-1, the J gene TRBJ1-1; D is uncertain. Trimming cost V 0 bases and J 0 bases, with 5 bases left between them. Germline CDR1 reads MNHNS; CDR2 reads SASEGT. This CDR3 region has 14 residues. The CDR3 DNA follows: TGTGCCAGCAGTGAAGCCTGGGTGAACACTGAAGCTTTCTTT. This gives the protein CASSEAWVNTEAFF.